Shown below are 19 T cell receptor beta chains from a single sample sequenced in a study of glioma-infiltrating T cells. Amplification of TCR alpha and beta CDR3 regions from RNA used iRepertoire nested multiplex PCR. TCRdb re-derived calls from the multiplex PCR reads in MiXCR, one entry per CDR3 protein. The table records some 5,800 distinct CDR3 sequences, about 28% of them present only once. Sequencing input: glioma tissue, nonneoplastic brain tissue, or PBMCs (not recorded which). The receptors were sampled from a human donor with low-grade glioma or glioblastoma, undergoing nonglioma brain surgery, or in good health (not recorded which).

The rearrangement joins TRBV7-9 to TRBJ2-7, with a possible D match to TRBD1 (5 bases). Germline V lookup: CDR1 SEHNR, CDR2 FQNEAQ (reference sequence). The V gene lost 1 base and the J gene lost 3 bases, with 7 bases spanning the gap. This CDR3 contains 13 residues. The chain's CDR3 is CASSLDRNYEQYF. In nucleotides, the CDR3 is TGTGCCAGCAGCTTAGACAGGAACTACGAGCAGTACTTC.

There are many counts of this clonotype. J is TRBJ1-1 and V is TRBV7-9; D not certain. Germline V gives CDR1 SEHNR, CDR2 FQNEAQ (reference sequence). The CDR3 spans 15 residues. Trimming shortened V by 1 base and J by 0 bases, and 9 bases separated the two germline ends. In DNA form, the CDR3 reads TGTGCCAGCAGCTTAGGAGACTTTCTGAACACTGAAGCTTTCTTT. Translating gives CASSLGDFLNTEAFF.

This clonotype was recorded many times. The chain links TRBV2 to TRBJ2-7; possibly TRBD2 for D (6 bases). The CDR3 is 16 amino acids. The germline V gene has CDR1 SNHLY and CDR2 FYNNEI. V dropped 6 bases and J dropped 0 bases, with 18 bases sitting between them. CDR3 in DNA: TGTGCCAGCAGGTCGGGACTGTCCTCGAGCTCCTACGAGCAGTACGTC. Translating it yields CASRSGLSSSSYEQYV.

CDR3 protein: CASSRKASVVGPSTDTQYF. Here the CDR3 DNA reads TGTGCCAGCAGCCGCAAAGCGTCTGTCGTGGGCCCTAGCACAGATACGCAGTATTTT. This chain uses TRBV6-1 with TRBJ2-3, with D hard to call. CDR3 size: 19 residues. Germline V CDR1 and CDR2: MNHNS, SASEGT. V lost 6 bases to trimming and J lost 0 bases, with 25 bases between them.

This clonotype showed up many times. This chain uses TRBV7-9 with TRBJ1-1; D not certain. The CDR3 loop spans 16 amino acids. Germline lookup yields CDR1 SEHNR and CDR2 FQNEAQ (reference sequence). Between the trimmed V and J ends, which lost 3 bases and 6 bases, there was a span of 20 bases. This chain's CDR3 is CASSFPLSVRVAEAFF. As DNA, the CDR3 is TGTGCCAGCAGCTTTCCTTTATCGGTCCGGGTGGCTGAAGCTTTCTTT.

Ten or more counts support this clonotype. The chain couples TRBV7-9 to TRBJ2-3, with D tentatively TRBD1 (6 bases). The ends were cut back, 6 bases at V and 0 bases at J, with 13 bases in the middle. There are 15 residues in the CDR3. Germline V gene sequence: CDR1 SEHNR, CDR2 FQNEAQ (reference sequence). The DNA of the CDR3 is TGTGCCAGCAGTCCGACAGGATTTAGCACAGATACGCAGTATTTT. Translated, it gives CASSPTGFSTDTQYF.

This clonotype has a count of ten or more. The chain joins TRBV4-2 to TRBJ2-5; tentatively, D is TRBD1 or TRBD2 (5 bases each). V was pared by 0 bases and J by 4 bases, with 18 bases between. Per germline, CDR1 LGHNA and CDR2 YNFKEQ. The CDR3 runs 17 residues. DNA of the CDR3: TGTGCCAGCAGCCAAGATTTCCCTACCACTGGGGGAGAGACCCAGTACTTC. Translation gives CASSQDFPTTGGETQYF.

Of note for this clonotype: At one boundary the junction diverges from the germline segment, which might be a read error. The chain combines TRBV28 with TRBJ2-1, with D possibly matching TRBD2 (5 bases). This CDR3 has 16 residues. Germline-derived CDR1 and CDR2 are MDHEN and SYDVKM. The CDR3 loop reads CALRRSGFSSYNEQFF. As DNA, the CDR3 is TGTGCCCTCAGAAGATCGGGGTTTAGCTCCTACAATGAGCAGTTTTTC.

This clonotype was recorded many times. The rearrangement links TRBV5-1 to TRBJ2-4; possibly TRBD1 for D (6 bases). V dropped 4 bases and J dropped 8 bases, with 16 bases sitting between them. The CDR3 totals 14 residues. CDR1 is SGHRS and CDR2 is YFSETQ in the germline V gene. The CDR3 nucleotides are TGCGCCAGCAGCCAGGGGACGAGCGAGGACATTCAGTACTTC. It codes for CASSQGTSEDIQYF.

Of note for this clonotype: Just one base apart from a much larger clone, this may be a read error. J is TRBJ1-1 and V is TRBV29-1, with D unclear. From germline, CDR1 is SQVTM and CDR2 ANQGSEA. V lost 7 bases and J lost 3, with 12 bases in between. CDR3 length equals 12 residues. The CDR3, as DNA: TGCAGCGCGGAGGCCGTGGACACTGAAGCTTTCTTT. As protein: CSAEAVDTEAFF.

This chain links TRBV20-1 with TRBJ2-1; D call uncertain. The V gene lost 8 bases and the J gene lost 0 bases, with 17 bases spanning the gap. Germline V gene sequence: CDR1 DFQATT, CDR2 SNEGSKA (reference sequence). This CDR3 region has 15 residues. The CDR3 sequence is CSYTGGFSSYNEQFF. CDR3 DNA: TGCAGTTACACGGGCGGCTTTAGCTCCTACAATGAGCAGTTCTTC.

This clonotype was detected many times. An end of the junction does not agree with germline; a read error may underlie this. The V and J genes are TRBV5-1 and TRBJ1-2, with D perhaps matching TRBD1 (5 bases). This CDR3 comprises 12 residues. Germline CDR1 is SGHRS and CDR2 is YFSETQ. The CDR3 DNA follows: TGCGCCAACAGCTTGGCAGGGTATGGCTACACCTTC. It is translated as CANSLAGYGYTF.

In regard to this clonotype: Germline and junction disagree at one end, which may indicate a read error. The chain uses TRBV7-2 and TRBJ2-1; TRBD2 agrees at 9 bases. This CDR3 has 13 residues. Germline V lookup: CDR1 SGHTA, CDR2 FQGNSA. The CDR3 nucleotides read TGTGCCAGCAGCCGACTAGCGGAAGTGAATGAGCACTTC. This sequence encodes CASSRLAEVNEHF.

This clonotype was detected many times. A much bigger clone sits one base away, suggesting this may be a read error. This chain links TRBV7-2 with TRBJ2-7; 9 bases are a match to TRBD2. V shed 5 bases, J shed 3 bases, and the junction held 20 bases outside the gene matches. The CDR3 is 19 amino acids. Germline V lookup: CDR1 SGHTA, CDR2 FQGNSA. CDR3 in amino acids: CASSPRGGAGGLHVYEQYF. The CDR3 nucleotides are TGTGCCAGCAGCCCCCGGGGGGGGGCGGGAGGGCTCCACGTCTACGAGCAGTACTTC.

V gene TRBV7-3 combines with J gene TRBJ2-1; 8 positions agree with TRBD1. With 4 bases clipped from V and 4 bases from J, the junction kept 12 bases outside the gene matches. Germline V gene sequence: CDR1 SGHTA, CDR2 FQGTGA. The CDR3 is made up of 17 amino acids. Here the CDR3 reads CASSSNPSQGAYNEQFF. The CDR3, as DNA: TGTGCCAGCAGCTCAAACCCATCCCAGGGGGCTTACAATGAGCAGTTCTTC. The variable domain in full, with the rest retrieved from reference TRBV7-3 and TRBJ2-1, is GAGVSQTPSNKVTEKGKYVELRCDPISGHTALYWYRQSLGQGPEFLIYFQGTGAADDSGLPNDRFFAVRPEGSVSTLKIQRTERGDSAVYLCASSSNPSQGAYNEQFFGPGTRLTVL.

The chain uses TRBV5-5 and TRBJ1-1; possibly TRBD1 for D (6 bases). Trimming removed 0 bases at V and 3 bases at J, with 21 bases between. This CDR3 is 18 amino acids long. The V gene's germline CDR1 is SGHKS and CDR2 YYEKEE (reference sequence). Here the CDR3 reads CASSLGVTGFGSDTEAFF. The CDR3 bases are TGTGCCAGCAGCTTGGGAGTCACAGGGTTCGGGAGTGACACTGAAGCTTTCTTT.

The chain is built from TRBV10-3 and TRBJ1-3; tentatively, D is TRBD1 (5 bases). The germline V gene has CDR1 ENHRY and CDR2 SYGVKD. CDR3 length: 14 residues. Deletions cut 3 bases from V and 6 bases from J, with 12 bases between. CDR3 DNA sequence: TGTGCCATCAGTGATTCAGGGACTGCAAACACCATATATTTT. Protein sequence: CAISDSGTANTIYF.

This clonotype was found many times. This sequence joins TRBV4-2 and TRBJ2-3; 7 bases map to TRBD2. Germline loops: CDR1 LGHNA, CDR2 YNFKEQ. This CDR3 has 15 amino acids. Unmatched junction bases numbered 3, after V lost 2 bases and J lost 1 base. For the CDR3, the DNA is TGTGCCAGCAGCCAACGGGAGGCGGGCACAGATACGCAGTATTTT. This translates into CASSQREAGTDTQYF.

The sample holds many counts of this clonotype. The J gene is TRBJ1-3, the V gene TRBV12-5, with D tentatively TRBD1 (5 bases). CDR3 length: 16 amino acids. Per the germline V gene, CDR1 is LGHNT and CDR2 is FRNRAP. V was shortened by 8 bases and J by 2 bases, with 19 bases between the two germline ends. The CDR3 bases are TGTGCTAGTAGTCGTGTGGGGCACGGGGCTGGAAACACCATATATTTT. Translated, it gives CASSRVGHGAGNTIYF. The variable domain in full, with the rest retrieved from reference TRBV12-5 and TRBJ1-3, is DARVTQTPRHKVTEMGQEVTMRCQPILGHNTVFWYRQTMMQGLELLAYFRNRAPLDDSGMPKDRFSAEMPDATLATLKIQPSEPRDSAVYFCASSRVGHGAGNTIYFGEGSWLTVV.